The rows below give T cell receptor beta chains drawn from one sample of a study of cytomegalovirus exposure and HLA in healthy donors. TCRdb's copy holds only in-frame clones and misses some; the assay was immunoSEQ multiplex PCR. The table lists 80,000 to 95,000 clones, 60% to 80% of them singletons. The sequencing input was PBMCs. The receptors here all came from a woman in her twenties or thirties in good health and CMV-seronegative. CDR3s include the opening cysteine and the closing phenylalanine or tryptophan. A D gene is named only where the DNA matches it firmly. A clone size is listed for some rows: how often the clone was seen (once, few, many), or a class if it is expanded.

abundance: medium-sized; d_gene: TRBD1; v_gene: TRBV19; j_gene: TRBJ1-5; len: 15; CDR3nt: TGTGCCAGTACCGAATCCCGGGACAGCTTTCGGCCCCAGCATTTT; CDR3aa: CASTESRDSFRPQHF
abundance: few; d_gene: NA; v_gene: TRBV6-6; j_gene: TRBJ2-7; len: 12; CDR3nt: TGTGCCAGCAGTACGGACATCTACGAGCAGTACTTC; CDR3aa: CASSTDIYEQYF
abundance: NA; d_gene: TRBD1; v_gene: TRBV19; j_gene: TRBJ2-7; len: 15; CDR3nt: TGTGCCAGTAGCCCTGGGGGACAGGGGGCTTACGAGCAGTACTTC; CDR3aa: CASSPGGQGAYEQYF
abundance: few; d_gene: NA; v_gene: TRBV9; j_gene: TRBJ1-1; len: 13; CDR3nt: TGTGCCAGCAGCGTTACTGGGAACACTGAAGCTTTCTTT; CDR3aa: CASSVTGNTEAFF
abundance: once; d_gene: TRBD1; v_gene: TRBV4-2; j_gene: TRBJ1-3; len: 14; CDR3nt: TGTGCCAGCAGCCATTGGGACAGAGGAAACACCATATATTTT; CDR3aa: CASSHWDRGNTIYF
abundance: NA; d_gene: TRBD1; v_gene: TRBV28; j_gene: TRBJ2-7; len: 15; CDR3nt: TGTGCCAGCAGTGTACAGGGGTCCAGCTCCTACGAGCAGTACTTC; CDR3aa: CASSVQGSSSYEQYF
abundance: NA; d_gene: TRBD1; v_gene: TRBV11-2; j_gene: TRBJ1-2; len: 13; CDR3nt: TGTGCCAGCAGCTCGGACAGGGGCTATGGCTACACCTTC; CDR3aa: CASSSDRGYGYTF
abundance: NA; d_gene: NA; v_gene: TRBV7-9; j_gene: TRBJ2-4; len: 12; CDR3nt: TGTGCCAGCAGCCTGTTCGGAAACATTCAGTACTTC; CDR3aa: CASSLFGNIQYF
abundance: NA; d_gene: NA; v_gene: TRBV18; j_gene: TRBJ1-5; len: 14; CDR3nt: TGTGCCAGCTCACGCGTTGGGGAGGATCAGCCCCAGCATTTT; CDR3aa: CASSRVGEDQPQHF
abundance: NA; d_gene: TRBD2; v_gene: TRBV9; j_gene: TRBJ2-1; len: 15; CDR3nt: TGTGCCAGCAGCGTATCAACGGGGGGGTACAATGAGCAGTTCTTC; CDR3aa: CASSVSTGGYNEQFF
abundance: NA; d_gene: NA; v_gene: TRBV11-3; j_gene: TRBJ1-1; len: 12; CDR3nt: TGTGCCAGCAGCTCTCGGAGGACTGAAGCTTTCTTT; CDR3aa: CASSSRRTEAFF
abundance: medium-sized; d_gene: NA; v_gene: TRBV6-5; j_gene: TRBJ1-1; len: 15; CDR3nt: TGTGCCAGCAGTTACTCGACAGACGTGAACACTGAAGCTTTCTTT; CDR3aa: CASSYSTDVNTEAFF
abundance: NA; d_gene: TRBD1; v_gene: TRBV6-5; j_gene: TRBJ2-3; len: 15; CDR3nt: TGTGCCAGCAGTTACGACGACAGGGGCACAGATACGCAGTATTTT; CDR3aa: CASSYDDRGTDTQYF
abundance: NA; d_gene: NA; v_gene: TRBV4-2; j_gene: TRBJ1-1; len: 15; CDR3nt: TGTGCCAGCAGCCCTGAACAGGGCAGGAACACTGAAGCTTTCTTT; CDR3aa: CASSPEQGRNTEAFF
abundance: once; d_gene: NA; v_gene: TRBV20-1; j_gene: TRBJ2-7; len: 11; CDR3nt: TGCAGTGCTAGAGGCACATACGAGCAGTACTTC; CDR3aa: CSARGTYEQYF
abundance: few; d_gene: TRBD1; v_gene: TRBV10-3; j_gene: TRBJ1-6; len: 15; CDR3nt: TGTGCCATCAGGGGACAGATCTCGAATAATTCACCCCTCCACTTT; CDR3aa: CAIRGQISNNSPLHF
abundance: NA; d_gene: NA; v_gene: TRBV28; j_gene: TRBJ2-7; len: 14; CDR3nt: TGTGCCAGCAGCCCGTCGGGGGGCAGCTACGAGCAGTACTTC; CDR3aa: CASSPSGGSYEQYF
abundance: few; d_gene: TRBD1; v_gene: TRBV2; j_gene: TRBJ2-7; len: 14; CDR3nt: TGTGCCAGCCGGCCCGGGACAGGGTGGGACGAGCAGTACTTC; CDR3aa: CASRPGTGWDEQYF
abundance: NA; d_gene: TRBD1; v_gene: TRBV7-9; j_gene: TRBJ1-3; len: 15; CDR3nt: TGTGCCAGCAGCCGCAGGGGGATCTCTGGAAACACCATATATTTT; CDR3aa: CASSRRGISGNTIYF
abundance: NA; d_gene: NA; v_gene: TRBV6-5; j_gene: TRBJ1-6; len: 14; CDR3nt: TGTGCCAGCAGTTATACAGAAATTAATTCACCCCTCCACTTT; CDR3aa: CASSYTEINSPLHF
abundance: once; d_gene: NA; v_gene: TRBV5-1; j_gene: TRBJ1-3; len: 14; CDR3nt: TGCGCCAGCAGCTTGGACGGCTCTGGAAACACCATATATTTT; CDR3aa: CASSLDGSGNTIYF
abundance: NA; d_gene: NA; v_gene: TRBV6-5; j_gene: TRBJ2-3; len: 13; CDR3nt: TGTGCCACCCAGGACATTTCCACAGATACGCAGTATTTT; CDR3aa: CATQDISTDTQYF
abundance: NA; d_gene: TRBD1; v_gene: TRBV28; j_gene: TRBJ1-2; len: 14; CDR3nt: TGTGCCAGCAATTTAGACAGGGGTCCCTATGGCTACACCTTC; CDR3aa: CASNLDRGPYGYTF
abundance: NA; d_gene: TRBD1; v_gene: TRBV28; j_gene: TRBJ2-5; len: 14; CDR3nt: TGTGCCAGCAGTTTGACAGGGATGCCGGAGACCCAGTACTTC; CDR3aa: CASSLTGMPETQYF
abundance: NA; d_gene: NA; v_gene: TRBV7-9; j_gene: TRBJ2-7; len: 14; CDR3nt: TGTGCCAGCAGCCGTTCCGCGAGCGGTCTAGGGCAGTACTTC; CDR3aa: CASSRSASGLGQYF
abundance: NA; d_gene: NA; v_gene: TRBV4-1; j_gene: TRBJ2-2; len: 16; CDR3nt: TGCGCCAGCAGCCAAGGACAGCGATCGAACACCGGGGAGCTGTTTTTT; CDR3aa: CASSQGQRSNTGELFF
abundance: few; d_gene: TRBD1; v_gene: TRBV6-1; j_gene: TRBJ1-6; len: 15; CDR3nt: TGTGCCAGCAGTGAATATAGGGGGCCGGGTTCACCCCTCCACTTT; CDR3aa: CASSEYRGPGSPLHF
abundance: NA; d_gene: NA; v_gene: TRBV5-1; j_gene: TRBJ1-1; len: 13; CDR3nt: TGCGCCAGCAGCTTTTCACAGAACACTGAAGCTTTCTTT; CDR3aa: CASSFSQNTEAFF
abundance: NA; d_gene: NA; v_gene: TRBV29-1; j_gene: TRBJ2-3; len: 13; CDR3nt: TGCAGCGTTGAATTAGAGGGCACAGATACGCAGTATTTT; CDR3aa: CSVELEGTDTQYF
abundance: NA; d_gene: NA; v_gene: TRBV30; j_gene: TRBJ1-1; len: 14; CDR3nt: TGTGCCTGGAGTTCGAGGTATTGGAACACTGAAGCTTTCTTT; CDR3aa: CAWSSRYWNTEAFF
abundance: NA; d_gene: NA; v_gene: TRBV7-9; j_gene: TRBJ2-7; len: 15; CDR3nt: TGTGCCAGCAGCCCCAGACAGGCCGCCTCCTACGAGCAGTACTTC; CDR3aa: CASSPRQAASYEQYF
abundance: once; d_gene: TRBD2; v_gene: TRBV7-8; j_gene: TRBJ2-1; len: 17; CDR3nt: TGTGCCAGCAGCCCTATAGCGGGGGGGCCGGGTGGGAATGAGCAGTTCTTC; CDR3aa: CASSPIAGGPGGNEQFF
abundance: NA; d_gene: NA; v_gene: TRBV18; j_gene: TRBJ2-5; len: 13; CDR3nt: TGTGCCAGCTCACCCAGGGTGCAAGAGACCCAGTACTTC; CDR3aa: CASSPRVQETQYF
abundance: NA; d_gene: TRBD2; v_gene: TRBV10-3; j_gene: TRBJ2-1; len: 16; CDR3nt: TGTGCCATCAGAAAATCCGGGGGGATCTCCTACAATGAGCAGTTCTTC; CDR3aa: CAIRKSGGISYNEQFF
abundance: NA; d_gene: TRBD1; v_gene: TRBV6-1; j_gene: TRBJ2-5; len: 14; CDR3nt: TGTGCCAGCAGGGGACAGGTCAGGGCAGAGACCCAGTACTTC; CDR3aa: CASRGQVRAETQYF
abundance: NA; d_gene: NA; v_gene: TRBV5-6; j_gene: TRBJ2-3; len: 14; CDR3nt: TGTGCCAGCAGCTTGGGAGACACGACAGATACGCAGTATTTT; CDR3aa: CASSLGDTTDTQYF
abundance: NA; d_gene: TRBD1; v_gene: TRBV28; j_gene: TRBJ1-2; len: 14; CDR3nt: TGTGCCAGCAGTTCACCGGGACAGGCCTATGGCTACACCTTC; CDR3aa: CASSSPGQAYGYTF
abundance: NA; d_gene: NA; v_gene: TRBV2; j_gene: TRBJ1-4; len: 14; CDR3nt: TGTGCCAGCAGTGAGGTCCTGGGGGGGGAAAAACTGTTTTTT; CDR3aa: CASSEVLGGEKLFF
abundance: NA; d_gene: NA; v_gene: TRBV7-8; j_gene: TRBJ2-5; len: 14; CDR3nt: TGTGCCAGCAGCTTAGCCGCGTCCCAAGAGACCCAGTACTTC; CDR3aa: CASSLAASQETQYF
abundance: NA; d_gene: TRBD1; v_gene: TRBV5-1; j_gene: TRBJ1-2; len: 16; CDR3nt: TGCGCCAGCAGCCCGGCAGCGACAGGGGGGAAGTATGGCTACACCTTC; CDR3aa: CASSPAATGGKYGYTF
abundance: NA; d_gene: NA; v_gene: TRBV5-1; j_gene: TRBJ1-3; len: 18; CDR3nt: TGCGCCAGCAGCTTCTTTGTGTCTGAGGGCAGCTCTGGAAACACCATATATTTT; CDR3aa: CASSFFVSEGSSGNTIYF
abundance: NA; d_gene: TRBD2; v_gene: TRBV25-1; j_gene: TRBJ2-3; len: 16; CDR3nt: TGTGCCAGCAGTGAATCGGCGGGGGGAAGCACAGATACGCAGTATTTT; CDR3aa: CASSESAGGSTDTQYF
abundance: NA; d_gene: NA; v_gene: TRBV2; j_gene: TRBJ1-1; len: 14; CDR3nt: TGTGCCAGCAGCTATACCAGGTCCTCCTCCCAAGCTTTCTTT; CDR3aa: CASSYTRSSSQAFF
abundance: NA; d_gene: TRBD1; v_gene: TRBV7-9; j_gene: TRBJ1-2; len: 14; CDR3nt: TGTGCCAGCAGCCAGGGACAGGGCAACTATGGCTACACCTTC; CDR3aa: CASSQGQGNYGYTF
abundance: NA; d_gene: NA; v_gene: TRBV7-2; j_gene: TRBJ2-7; len: 15; CDR3nt: TGTGCCAGCAGTTACCAGACGGGGTACTCCTACGAGCAGTACTTC; CDR3aa: CASSYQTGYSYEQYF
abundance: NA; d_gene: TRBD1; v_gene: TRBV7-9; j_gene: TRBJ2-5; len: 15; CDR3nt: TGTGCCAGCAGCTTGTCACAGGGGCCAGTTGAGACCCAGTACTTC; CDR3aa: CASSLSQGPVETQYF
abundance: NA; d_gene: NA; v_gene: TRBV9; j_gene: TRBJ2-3; len: 14; CDR3nt: TGTGCCAGCAGCCCCGGACAGATCACAGATACGCAGTATTTT; CDR3aa: CASSPGQITDTQYF
abundance: NA; d_gene: NA; v_gene: TRBV19; j_gene: TRBJ1-1; len: 15; CDR3nt: TGTGCCAGTAGTATAGGTGATAGAGTCAACACTGAAGCTTTCTTT; CDR3aa: CASSIGDRVNTEAFF
abundance: NA; d_gene: NA; v_gene: TRBV5-8; j_gene: TRBJ2-5; len: 14; CDR3nt: TGTGCCAGCAGCTTGGGAACAGGGCAAGAGACCCAGTACTTC; CDR3aa: CASSLGTGQETQYF
abundance: NA; d_gene: TRBD1; v_gene: TRBV7-9; j_gene: TRBJ2-5; len: 14; CDR3nt: TGTGCCAGCAGCAGGACAGGGGCTAGGGAGACCCAGTACTTC; CDR3aa: CASSRTGARETQYF
abundance: NA; d_gene: TRBD1; v_gene: TRBV2; j_gene: TRBJ1-1; len: 12; CDR3nt: TGTGCCAGCAGTGAGAGAGGGGGCCAAGCTTTCTTT; CDR3aa: CASSERGGQAFF